One sample yielded the 14 T cell receptor beta chains listed below, sequenced in a study of blood T cell repertoires in COVID-19. Data came from immunoSEQ multiplex PCR; TCRdb stores just in-frame clones and leaves some out. The repertoire holds approximately 250,000 clones, about 85% seen once, with about 0.93% in the top ten. Sequenced: peripheral blood. The source of these receptors is a man aged 35 to 55 with acute or convalescent COVID-19.

The chain combines TRBV15 with TRBJ2-3; 7 bases fit TRBD2. Germline V lookup: CDR1 LNHNV, CDR2 YYDKDF (reference sequence). With 8 bases clipped from V and 1 base from J, the junction kept 6 bases outside the gene matches. This CDR3 has 14 amino acids. CDR3 region: CATGRGLRTDTQYF. CDR3 nucleotides: TGTGCCACCGGGAGGGGACTTCGCACAGATACGCAGTATTTT.

This sequence joins TRBV5-6 and TRBJ1-1; 8 nucleotides match TRBD1. The trim removed 3 bases at V and 8 bases at J, leaving 9 bases unmatched. Germline CDR1 SGHDT, CDR2 YYEEEE. CDR3 length equals 14 residues. Written as DNA, the CDR3 is TGTGCCAGCAGCTGGGGGACAGGACTCGGAGAAGCTTTCTTT. Its translation is CASSWGTGLGEAFF.

CDR3 sequence: CASSQGRQGSGGYTF. DNA for the CDR3: TGTGCCAGCAGCCAAGGGCGACAGGGCAGTGGTGGCTACACCTTC. The V call is TRBV3-1 (or the pseudogene TRBV3-2), the J call TRBJ1-2; TRBD1 aligns across 7 bases. CDR1 LGHDT and CDR2 YNNKEL come from the germline V gene (reference sequence). V was pared by 1 base and J by 7 bases, with 9 bases of the junction left unmatched. The CDR3 runs to 15 residues.

The V gene is TRBV30, the J gene TRBJ1-1; weak D call: TRBD1 (6 bases). Germline V CDR1 and CDR2: GTSNPN, SVGIG (reference sequence). Trimming took 4 bases from V and 4 from J, leaving 13 bases between them. There are 13 residues in the CDR3. For the CDR3, the DNA is TGTGCCTGGAACCCGGGACAAGGCACTGAAGCTTTCTTT. As protein: CAWNPGQGTEAFF.

CDR3: CASSVGGLRSPLHF. The CDR3, as DNA: TGTGCCAGCAGCGTGGGAGGGTTGCGTTCACCCCTCCACTTT. This sequence joins TRBV9 and TRBJ1-6; D gene uncertain. From germline, CDR1 is SGDLS and CDR2 YYNGEE. This CDR3 has 14 amino acids. Trimming stripped 2 bases from V and 9 bases from J, with 12 bases between.

The chain has TRBV10-3 and TRBJ1-6; a weak D match, TRBD1 (5 bases). V lost 2 bases and J 5 bases, leaving 13 bases between the germline ends. The CDR3 contains 16 residues. Germline V gene sequence: CDR1 ENHRY, CDR2 SYGVKD. CDR3 residues: CAISEGAGHHNSPLHF. CDR3 bases: TGTGCCATCAGTGAGGGGGCTGGACACCATAATTCACCCCTCCACTTT.

The chain carries TRBV29-1 and TRBJ1-2; 8 bases line up with TRBD1. The CDR3 has 11 amino acids. Germline V gene sequence: CDR1 SQVTM, CDR2 ANQGSEA. V was clipped by 5 bases and J by 6 bases; unmatched bases: 2. CDR3: CSVRTGNGYTF. CDR3 sequence (DNA): TGCAGCGTTCGGACAGGGAATGGCTACACCTTC.

The V gene is TRBV7-9, the J gene TRBJ1-2, with D possibly matching TRBD1 (6 bases). The V end lost 3 bases, the J end lost 2 bases, and 13 bases lay between the germline ends. The CDR3 consists of 15 residues. Germline CDR1 is SEHNR and CDR2 is FQNEAQ (reference sequence). CDR3 sequence: CASSLMGAVNYGYTF. CDR3 nucleotides: TGTGCCAGCAGCTTGATGGGGGCCGTAAACTATGGCTACACCTTC.

The genes are TRBV19 and TRBJ1-1; 9 bases are a match to TRBD1. The V gene's germline CDR1 is LNHDA and CDR2 SQIVND (reference sequence). V was clipped by 9 bases and J by 1 base; unmatched bases: 9. The CDR3 totals 15 residues. The CDR3 sequence: CASNRGTGTNTEAFF. CDR3 DNA sequence: TGTGCCAGCAACCGAGGGACAGGGACGAACACTGAAGCTTTCTTT.

The chain is built from TRBV30 and TRBJ2-1; tentatively, D is TRBD1 (6 bases). CDR3 length: 12 amino acids. V gave up 2 bases and J gave up 8 bases, with 10 bases separating them. Germline CDR1 GTSNPN, CDR2 SVGIG (reference sequence). In DNA, the CDR3 is TGTGCCTGGAGTAAGACAGGCCATGAGCAGTTCTTC. It specifies CAWSKTGHEQFF.

This clone was seen a handful of times. The chain is built from TRBV28 and TRBJ1-6, with TRBD1 identical over 11 bases. Germline loops: CDR1 MDHEN, CDR2 SYDVKM. The CDR3 has 17 residues. V trimming: 3 bases; J trimming: 10 bases; junction bases outside the gene matches: 11. The CDR3: CASSFLEDRGQRSPLHF. CDR3 in DNA: TGTGCCAGCAGTTTCCTAGAGGACAGGGGGCAAAGATCACCCCTCCACTTT.

The chain combines TRBV3-1 (or the pseudogene TRBV3-2) with TRBJ1-1; D not certain. Looked up from germline, CDR1 is LGHDT and CDR2 is YNNKEL (reference sequence). With 1 base removed from V and 9 bases from J, the gap between germline ends came to 6 bases. There are 11 residues in the CDR3. This CDR3 is CASSQVDKAFF. Here the CDR3 DNA reads TGTGCCAGCAGCCAAGTTGACAAAGCTTTCTTT.

This clone was observed a single time. This chain connects TRBV5-4 to TRBJ2-5; D is unresolved. Germline-derived CDR1 and CDR2 are SGHNT and YYREEE (reference sequence). V dropped 0 bases and J dropped 5 bases, with 8 bases sitting between them. The CDR3 has 13 amino acids. DNA for the CDR3: TGTGCCAGCAGCTTGGCACGAGAGGAGACCCAGTACTTC. This gives the protein CASSLAREETQYF.

The CDR3 DNA reads TGTGCCAGCAGCCAAGGACAGATCTTTGGAAACACCATATATTTT. It yields the protein CASSQGQIFGNTIYF. This rearrangement joins TRBV3-1 (or the pseudogene TRBV3-2) to TRBJ1-3; D is perhaps TRBD1 (5 bases). The V gene lost 1 base and the J gene lost 3 bases, with 10 bases spanning the gap. There are 15 residues in the CDR3. Germline loops: CDR1 LGHDT, CDR2 YNNKEL (reference sequence).